This T cell receptor (beta chain) was captured in a study of cytomegalovirus exposure and HLA in healthy donors. Across the study: From HLA-typed donors, an early data release held tens of millions of unique TCRs.

For this clone: The antigen is unknown.

Study results and caveats: A classifier reportedly called cytomegalovirus status with high sensitivity and specificity.

The CDR3 extends over 17 amino acids. Germline-derived CDR1 and CDR2 are SGHRS and YFSETQ. V lost 2 bases and J lost 8; bases outside the gene matches: 11. Use of 60 Vbeta and 13 Jbeta primers characterized the PCR. The assay was immunoSEQ multiplex PCR, and TCRdb's table has in-frame clones only and misses some. The table lists about 97,000 clones, 81% of them singletons. Sequencing was done on a sample of PBMCs. This chain links TRBV5-1 with TRBJ1-6; TRBD1 matches at 9 bases. This receptor was identified in a man aged 35-49 years in good health and CMV-seropositive. CDR3 protein: CASSFLWEDRGDSPLHF. The CDR3 nucleotides read TGCGCCAGCAGCTTTTTGTGGGAGGACAGGGGTGATTCACCCCTCCACTTT.